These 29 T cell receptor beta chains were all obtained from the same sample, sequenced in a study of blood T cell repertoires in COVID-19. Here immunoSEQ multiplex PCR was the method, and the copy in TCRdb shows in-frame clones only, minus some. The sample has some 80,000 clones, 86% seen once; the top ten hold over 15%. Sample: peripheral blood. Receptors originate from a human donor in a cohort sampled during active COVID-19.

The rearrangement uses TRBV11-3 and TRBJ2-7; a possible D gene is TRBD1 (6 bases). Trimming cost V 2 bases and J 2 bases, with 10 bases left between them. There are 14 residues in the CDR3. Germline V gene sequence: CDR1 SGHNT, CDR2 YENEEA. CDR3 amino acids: CASSLMAGAYEQYF. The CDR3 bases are TGTGCCAGCAGCTTAATGGCAGGGGCCTACGAGCAGTACTTC.

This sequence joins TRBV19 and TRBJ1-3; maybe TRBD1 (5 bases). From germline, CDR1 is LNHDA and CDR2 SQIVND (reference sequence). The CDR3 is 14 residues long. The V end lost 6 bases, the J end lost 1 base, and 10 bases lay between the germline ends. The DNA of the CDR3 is TGTGCCAGTAGCAGGGATGAGTCTGGAAACACCATATATTTT. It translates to CASSRDESGNTIYF.

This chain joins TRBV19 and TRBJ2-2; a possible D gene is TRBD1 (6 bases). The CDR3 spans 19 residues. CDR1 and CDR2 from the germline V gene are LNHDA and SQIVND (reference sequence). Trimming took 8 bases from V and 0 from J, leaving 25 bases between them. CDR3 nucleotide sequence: TGTGCCAGTCTGGATATACGATTAGGACAGTTCGCGAACACCGGGGAGCTGTTTTTT. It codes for CASLDIRLGQFANTGELFF.

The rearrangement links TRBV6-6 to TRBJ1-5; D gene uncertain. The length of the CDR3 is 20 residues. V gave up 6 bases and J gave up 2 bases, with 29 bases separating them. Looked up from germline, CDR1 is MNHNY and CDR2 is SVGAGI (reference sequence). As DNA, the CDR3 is TGTGCCAGCAGCCCGATCCGGACTCTTCGCGGGGAGCTCGGCAATCAGCCCCAGCATTTT. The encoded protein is CASSPIRTLRGELGNQPQHF.

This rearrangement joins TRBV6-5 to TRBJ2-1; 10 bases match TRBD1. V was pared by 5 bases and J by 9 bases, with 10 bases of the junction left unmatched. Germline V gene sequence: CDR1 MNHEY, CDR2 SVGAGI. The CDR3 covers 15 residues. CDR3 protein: CASSNRDRGFVEQFF. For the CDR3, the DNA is TGTGCCAGCAGTAACCGGGACAGGGGTTTCGTTGAGCAGTTCTTC.

For the CDR3, the DNA is TGTGCCATCAGTGAACAGGGATATAATTCACCCCTCCACTTT. Translated: CAISEQGYNSPLHF. The chain has TRBV10-3 and TRBJ1-6, with D perhaps TRBD1 (6 bases). The CDR3 spans 14 residues. Trimming shortened V by 3 bases and J by 4 bases, and 7 bases separated the two germline ends. The germline CDR1 and CDR2 sequences are ENHRY and SYGVKD.

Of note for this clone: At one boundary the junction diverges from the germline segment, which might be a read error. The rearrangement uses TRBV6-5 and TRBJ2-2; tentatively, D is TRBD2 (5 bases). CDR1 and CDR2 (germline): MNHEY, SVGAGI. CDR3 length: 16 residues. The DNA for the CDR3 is TGTACCAGCAGTTACGGAGCAGGACTGAACACCGGGGAGCTGTTTTTT. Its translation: CTSSYGAGLNTGELFF.

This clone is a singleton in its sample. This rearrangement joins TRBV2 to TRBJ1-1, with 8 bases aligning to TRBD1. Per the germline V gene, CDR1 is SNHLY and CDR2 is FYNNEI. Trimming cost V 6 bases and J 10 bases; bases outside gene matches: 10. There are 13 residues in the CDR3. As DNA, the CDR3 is TGTGCCAGCAGCCTCTATGGGACAGGTTCAGCTTTCTTT. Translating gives CASSLYGTGSAFF.

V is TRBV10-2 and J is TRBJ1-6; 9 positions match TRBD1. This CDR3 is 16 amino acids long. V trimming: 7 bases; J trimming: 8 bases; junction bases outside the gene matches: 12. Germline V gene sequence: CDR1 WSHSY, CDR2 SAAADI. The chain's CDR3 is CASKEASGQGYSPLHF. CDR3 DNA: TGCGCCAGCAAAGAAGCTTCAGGACAGGGGTATTCACCCCTCCACTTT.

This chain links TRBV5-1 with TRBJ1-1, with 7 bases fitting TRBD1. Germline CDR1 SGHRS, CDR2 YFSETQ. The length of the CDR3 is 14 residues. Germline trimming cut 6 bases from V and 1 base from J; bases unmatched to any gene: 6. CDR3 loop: CASIEGGSNTEAFF. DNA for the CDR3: TGCGCCAGCATTGAAGGGGGCTCGAACACTGAAGCTTTCTTT.

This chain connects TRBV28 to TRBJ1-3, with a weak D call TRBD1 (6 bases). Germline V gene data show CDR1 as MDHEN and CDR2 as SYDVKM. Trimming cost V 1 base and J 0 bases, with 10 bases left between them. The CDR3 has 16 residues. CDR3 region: CASSLLSGHSGNTIYF. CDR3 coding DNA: TGTGCCAGCAGTTTATTGTCGGGACACTCTGGAAACACCATATATTTT. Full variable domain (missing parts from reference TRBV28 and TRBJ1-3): DVKVTQSSRYLVKRTGEKVFLECVQDMDHENMFWYRQDPGLGLRLIYFSYDVKMKEKGDIPEGYSVSREKKERFSLILESASTNQTSMYLCASSLLSGHSGNTIYFGEGSWLTVV.

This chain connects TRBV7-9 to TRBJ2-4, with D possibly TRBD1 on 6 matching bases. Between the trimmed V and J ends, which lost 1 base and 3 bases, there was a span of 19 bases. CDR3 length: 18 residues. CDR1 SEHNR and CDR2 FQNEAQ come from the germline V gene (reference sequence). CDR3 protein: CASSLGSYRAASKNIQYF. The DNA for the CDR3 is TGTGCCAGCAGCTTAGGATCTTACAGGGCCGCGAGCAAAAACATTCAGTACTTC.

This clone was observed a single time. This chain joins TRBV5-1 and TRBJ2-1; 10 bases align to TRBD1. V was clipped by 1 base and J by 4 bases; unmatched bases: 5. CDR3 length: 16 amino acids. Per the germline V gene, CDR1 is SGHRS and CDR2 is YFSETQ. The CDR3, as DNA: TGCGCCAGCAGCTTGTTGACAGGGGGCCTGTACAATGAGCAGTTCTTC. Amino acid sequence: CASSLLTGGLYNEQFF.

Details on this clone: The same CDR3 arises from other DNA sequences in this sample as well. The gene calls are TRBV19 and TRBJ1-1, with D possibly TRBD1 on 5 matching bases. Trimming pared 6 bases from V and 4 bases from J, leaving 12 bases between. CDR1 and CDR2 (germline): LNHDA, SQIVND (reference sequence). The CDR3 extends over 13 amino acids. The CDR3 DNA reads TGTGCCAGTAGCTGGGGGGGGTTCACTGAAGCTTTCTTT. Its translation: CASSWGGFTEAFF.

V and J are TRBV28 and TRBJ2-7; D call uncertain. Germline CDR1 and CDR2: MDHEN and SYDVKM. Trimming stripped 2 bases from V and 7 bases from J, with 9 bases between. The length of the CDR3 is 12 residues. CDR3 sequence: CASSLVSREQYF. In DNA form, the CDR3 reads TGTGCCAGCAGTTTAGTTTCGAGGGAGCAGTACTTC.

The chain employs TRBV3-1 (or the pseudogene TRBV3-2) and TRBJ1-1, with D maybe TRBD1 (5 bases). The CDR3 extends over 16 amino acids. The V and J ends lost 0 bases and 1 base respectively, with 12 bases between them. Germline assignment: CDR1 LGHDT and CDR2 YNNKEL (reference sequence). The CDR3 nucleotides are TGTGCCAGCAGCCAAGATGGGGCAGGCCAGAACACTGAAGCTTTCTTT. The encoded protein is CASSQDGAGQNTEAFF.

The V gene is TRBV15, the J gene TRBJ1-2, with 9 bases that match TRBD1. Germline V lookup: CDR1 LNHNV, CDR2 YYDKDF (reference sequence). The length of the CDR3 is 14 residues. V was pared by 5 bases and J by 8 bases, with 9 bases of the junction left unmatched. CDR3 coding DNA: TGTGCCACCAGCGAAGACAGGGGGGTATGGGGCTACACCTTC. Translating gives CATSEDRGVWGYTF.

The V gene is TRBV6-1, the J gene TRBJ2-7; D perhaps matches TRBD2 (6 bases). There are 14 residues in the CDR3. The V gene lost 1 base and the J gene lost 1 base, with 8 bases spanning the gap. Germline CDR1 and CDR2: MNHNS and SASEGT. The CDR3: CASSEGGVSYEQYF. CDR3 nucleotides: TGTGCCAGCAGTGAAGGGGGGGTATCCTACGAGCAGTACTTC.

This CDR3 reads CASSPLAGGYNEQFF. In DNA, the CDR3 is TGCGCCAGCAGCCCGCTAGCGGGGGGCTACAATGAGCAGTTCTTC. V and J are TRBV4-3 and TRBJ2-1, with 11 positions matching TRBD2. Unmatched junction bases numbered 2, after V lost 4 bases and J lost 3 bases. Germline assignment: CDR1 LGHNA and CDR2 YSLEER. The CDR3 extends over 15 amino acids.

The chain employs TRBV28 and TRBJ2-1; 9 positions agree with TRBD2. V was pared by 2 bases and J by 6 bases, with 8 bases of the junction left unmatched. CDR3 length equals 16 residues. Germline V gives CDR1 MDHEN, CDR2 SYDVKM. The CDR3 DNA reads TGTGCCAGCAGTTTAATCCGGGCGGGAGGGGGCAATGAGCAGTTCTTC. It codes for CASSLIRAGGGNEQFF. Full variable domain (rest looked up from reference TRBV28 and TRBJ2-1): DVKVTQSSRYLVKRTGEKVFLECVQDMDHENMFWYRQDPGLGLRLIYFSYDVKMKEKGDIPEGYSVSREKKERFSLILESASTNQTSMYLCASSLIRAGGGNEQFFGPGTRLTVL.

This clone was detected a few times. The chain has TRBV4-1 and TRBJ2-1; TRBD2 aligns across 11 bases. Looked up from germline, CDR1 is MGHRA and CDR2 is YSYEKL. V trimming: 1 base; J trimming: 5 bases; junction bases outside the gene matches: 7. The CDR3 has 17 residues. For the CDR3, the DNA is TGCGCCAGCAGCCAAGTTATCCGGGGACTAGCGGACAATGAGCAGTTCTTC. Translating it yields CASSQVIRGLADNEQFF.

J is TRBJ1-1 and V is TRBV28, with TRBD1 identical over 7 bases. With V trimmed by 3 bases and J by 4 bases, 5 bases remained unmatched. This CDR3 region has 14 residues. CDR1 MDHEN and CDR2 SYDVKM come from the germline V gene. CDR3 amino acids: CASSFYRGSTEAFF. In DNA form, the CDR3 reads TGTGCCAGCAGTTTCTACAGGGGAAGCACTGAAGCTTTCTTT.

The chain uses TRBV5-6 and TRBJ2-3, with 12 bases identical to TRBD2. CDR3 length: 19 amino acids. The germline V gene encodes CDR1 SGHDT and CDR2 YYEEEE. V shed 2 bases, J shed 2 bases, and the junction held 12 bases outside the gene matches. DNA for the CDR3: TGTGCCAGCAGCTTATGGGACGGACTAGCGGGAACCAACACAGATACGCAGTATTTT. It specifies CASSLWDGLAGTNTDTQYF.

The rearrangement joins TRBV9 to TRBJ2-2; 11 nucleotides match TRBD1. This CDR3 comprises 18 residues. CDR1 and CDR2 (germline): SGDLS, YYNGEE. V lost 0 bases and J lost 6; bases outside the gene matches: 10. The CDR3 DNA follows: TGTGCCAGCAGCGTAGGCCCTCATGGACAGGGGGCAGCCGGGGAGCTGTTTTTT. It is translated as CASSVGPHGQGAAGELFF.

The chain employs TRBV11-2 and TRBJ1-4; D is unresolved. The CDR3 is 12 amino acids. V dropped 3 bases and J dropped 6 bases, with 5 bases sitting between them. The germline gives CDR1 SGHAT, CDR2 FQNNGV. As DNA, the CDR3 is TGTGCCAGCAGCTTTGTAGATGAAAAACTGTTTTTT. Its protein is CASSFVDEKLFF.

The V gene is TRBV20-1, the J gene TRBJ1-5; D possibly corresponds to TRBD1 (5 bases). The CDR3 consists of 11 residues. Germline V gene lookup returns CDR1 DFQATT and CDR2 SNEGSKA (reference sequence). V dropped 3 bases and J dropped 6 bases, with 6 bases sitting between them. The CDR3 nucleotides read TGCAGTGCTAGGGGGGGTCAGCCCCAGCATTTT. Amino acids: CSARGGQPQHF.

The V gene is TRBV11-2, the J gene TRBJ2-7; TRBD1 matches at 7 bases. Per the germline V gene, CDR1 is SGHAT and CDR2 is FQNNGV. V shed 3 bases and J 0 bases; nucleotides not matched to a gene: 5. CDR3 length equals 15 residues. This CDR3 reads CASSFYRGSSYEQYF. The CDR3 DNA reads TGTGCCAGCAGCTTCTACAGGGGTAGCTCCTACGAGCAGTACTTC. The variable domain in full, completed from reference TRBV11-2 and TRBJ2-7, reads EAGVAQSPRYKIIEKRQSVAFWCNPISGHATLYWYQQILGQGPKLLIQFQNNGVVDDSQLPKDRFSAERLKGVDSTLKIQPAKLEDSAVYLCASSFYRGSSYEQYFGPGTRLTVT.

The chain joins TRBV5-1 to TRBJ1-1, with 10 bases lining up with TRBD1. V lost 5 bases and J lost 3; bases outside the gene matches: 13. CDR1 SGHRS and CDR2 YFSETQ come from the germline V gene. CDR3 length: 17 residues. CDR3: CASSRIFGGQGDTEAFF. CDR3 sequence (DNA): TGCGCCAGCAGTCGCATTTTCGGAGGACAGGGGGACACTGAAGCTTTCTTT.

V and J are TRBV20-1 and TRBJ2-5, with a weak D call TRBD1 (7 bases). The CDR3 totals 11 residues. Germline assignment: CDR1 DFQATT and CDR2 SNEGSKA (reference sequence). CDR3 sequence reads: CSPQGGETQYF. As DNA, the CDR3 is TGCAGCCCGCAGGGGGGAGAGACCCAGTACTTC.